The rows below give T cell receptor beta chains drawn from one sample of a study of CD8+ T cells in alopecia areata. Using immunoSEQ multiplex PCR, the repertoire was profiled, and TCRdb retains in-frame clones only, with some absent. The table lists 95,000 to 100,000 clones, 60% of them singletons. The sequencing here drew on CD8+ T cells sorted from blood, taken around week 55, from a patient treated with tofacitinib. The receptors derive from a human donor with alopecia areata. Each CDR3 is given with its conserved first and last residue. The D gene is left open where the match is weak. Not all rows give a size; the values are once, few, many and, for expanded clones, a class.

TRBV7-9	TRBJ2-1	TRBD2	-	CASSSSGRGLGFNEQFF	TGTGCCAGCAGCTCATCTGGGCGAGGACTAGGGTTCAATGAGCAGTTCTTC
TRBV2	TRBJ2-5	-	-	CASRQDPPAETQYF	TGTGCCAGCAGACAGGATCCCCCCGCGGAGACCCAGTACTTC
TRBV7-3	TRBJ1-1	-	-	CASSFQGKTEAFF	TGTGCCAGCAGCTTCCAGGGTAAGACTGAAGCTTTCTTT
TRBV27	TRBJ1-6	TRBD1	-	CASGMDRVDSPLHF	TGTGCCAGCGGCATGGACAGGGTAGATTCACCCCTCCACTTT
TRBV15	TRBJ1-5	TRBD1	few	CATRTGNSNQPQHF	TGTGCCACTCGGACAGGGAATAGCAATCAGCCCCAGCATTTT
TRBV19	TRBJ2-2	-	-	CASQETGELFF	TGTGCCAGTCAGGAGACCGGGGAGCTGTTTTTT
TRBV19	TRBJ1-5	-	-	CAGGSNQPQHF	TGTGCCGGAGGTAGCAATCAGCCCCAGCATTTT
TRBV5-1	TRBJ2-3	TRBD2	-	CASSLEPGGAMTDTQYF	TGCGCCAGCAGCTTGGAGCCCGGGGGGGCGATGACAGATACGCAGTATTTT
TRBV29-1	TRBJ2-7	-	few	CSVEDLHEQYF	TGCAGCGTTGAAGATCTCCACGAGCAGTACTTC
TRBV30	TRBJ2-5	-	-	CAWSPSRGTQYF	TGTGCCTGGAGTCCATCTAGGGGGACCCAGTACTTC
TRBV30	TRBJ2-2	TRBD2	-	CAWLAGGPAGELFF	TGTGCCTGGTTAGCGGGGGGCCCTGCCGGGGAGCTGTTTTTT
TRBV2	TRBJ2-3	TRBD1	-	CAATGAATDTQYF	TGTGCCGCCACAGGGGCGGCCACAGATACGCAGTATTTT
TRBV9	TRBJ2-7	TRBD1	once	CASSGGQGTEQYF	TGTGCCAGCAGCGGGGGACAGGGTACCGAGCAGTACTTC
TRBV11-2	TRBJ1-4	-	once	CASSPATEGFSNEKLFF	TGTGCCAGCAGCCCTGCGACAGAGGGCTTTAGTAATGAAAAACTGTTTTTT
TRBV4-1	TRBJ2-2	-	-	CASSPRGTNTGELFF	TGCGCCAGCAGCCCTAGGGGTACGAACACCGGGGAGCTGTTTTTT
TRBV29-1	TRBJ2-1	TRBD1	-	CNAGTAYNEQFF	TGCAACGCCGGGACAGCCTACAATGAGCAGTTCTTC
TRBV28	TRBJ1-5	-	-	CASRRLRQTNQPQHF	TGTGCCAGCAGGAGACTTCGACAGACTAATCAGCCCCAGCATTTT
TRBV7-2	TRBJ1-3	-	-	CASSLGFHTGNTIYF	TGTGCCAGCAGCTTAGGTTTCCACACTGGAAACACCATATATTTT
TRBV27	TRBJ2-7	-	-	CASSLWGQVYGPRGRSYEQYF	TGTGCCAGCAGTTTATGGGGCCAGGTATATGGCCCGCGGGGGCGCTCCTACGAGCAGTACTTC
TRBV30	TRBJ2-1	-	-	CAWRAGQNEQFF	TGTGCCTGGCGAGCGGGACAAAATGAGCAGTTCTTC
TRBV4-1	TRBJ1-5	-	-	CASSQDKGPPQHF	TGCGCCAGCAGCCAAGATAAGGGACCGCCCCAGCATTTT
TRBV7-9	TRBJ2-1	-	-	CASSANEQFF	TGTGCCAGCAGCGCCAATGAGCAGTTCTTC
TRBV5-1	TRBJ2-1	TRBD2	-	CASSLPHLAGAYNEQFF	TGCGCCAGCAGCTTGCCTCATCTAGCGGGGGCCTACAATGAGCAGTTCTTC
TRBV2	TRBJ2-1	-	-	CASSDIEQFF	TGTGCCAGCAGTGATATTGAGCAGTTCTTC
TRBV6-6	TRBJ1-4	-	-	CASSPGVRAEKLFF	TGTGCCAGCAGCCCGGGGGTGAGGGCCGAAAAACTGTTTTTT
TRBV10-3	TRBJ2-7	-	-	CAISEEQGSASYEQYF	TGTGCCATCAGTGAGGAGCAGGGTTCCGCCTCCTACGAGCAGTACTTC
TRBV10-3	TRBJ1-1	-	-	CAISPTDSMNTEAFF	TGTGCCATCAGTCCTACGGACAGCATGAACACTGAAGCTTTCTTT
TRBV5-6	TRBJ2-3	TRBD1	few	CASSSGTVTQYF	TGTGCCAGCAGCTCAGGGACAGTTACGCAGTATTTT
TRBV23-1	TRBJ1-2	-	-	CASSQADTNYGYTF	TGCGCCAGCAGTCAGGCAGACACTAACTATGGCTACACCTTC
TRBV9	TRBJ1-6	TRBD1	-	CASSIGQGSPLHF	TGTGCCAGCAGCATTGGACAGGGGTCACCCCTCCACTTT
TRBV12-5	TRBJ2-5	-	few	CASGLAGPSQETQYF	TGTGCTAGTGGTTTGGCCGGACCCTCCCAAGAGACCCAGTACTTC
TRBV29-1	TRBJ2-1	-	few	CSVGPLYNEQFF	TGCAGCGTTGGCCCATTATACAATGAGCAGTTCTTC
TRBV5-1	TRBJ2-4	TRBD1	-	CASSPDRGVKNIQYF	TGCGCCAGCAGCCCGGACAGGGGAGTCAAAAACATTCAGTACTTC
TRBV5-1	TRBJ2-1	-	few	CASSFGGEQFF	TGCGCCAGCAGCTTTGGGGGGGAGCAGTTCTTC
TRBV5-5	TRBJ2-5	TRBD2	once	CASSDGSGGYQETQYF	TGTGCCAGCAGCGATGGTAGCGGGGGATACCAAGAGACCCAGTACTTC
TRBV30	TRBJ1-1	-	-	CAWRTRRENTEAFF	TGTGCCTGGAGGACTCGGAGGGAAAATACTGAAGCTTTCTTT
TRBV6-6	TRBJ1-5	-	-	CASSQRGDWQHF	TGTGCCAGCAGTCAACGGGGGGACTGGCAGCATTTT
TRBV4-1	TRBJ2-5	TRBD1	-	CASSPRNPGTVFQETQYF	TGCGCCAGCAGCCCCCGAAACCCCGGGACAGTCTTCCAAGAGACCCAGTACTTC
TRBV6-1	TRBJ1-2	-	-	CAIRLGYGYTF	TGTGCCATACGACTCGGGTATGGCTACACCTTC
TRBV9	TRBJ2-5	-	once	CASSVRASGQETQYF	TGTGCCAGCAGCGTCAGGGCGTCGGGGCAAGAGACCCAGTACTTC
TRBV10-3	TRBJ1-5	-	-	CAISESNAGQPQHF	TGTGCCATCAGTGAGTCCAACGCGGGCCAGCCCCAGCATTTT
TRBV5-4	TRBJ2-5	-	-	CASSHEGEETQYF	TGTGCCAGCAGCCACGAGGGAGAAGAGACCCAGTACTTC
TRBV14	TRBJ2-5	-	medium-sized	CASSQERGNWQETQYF	TGTGCCAGCAGCCAAGAAAGGGGGAACTGGCAAGAGACCCAGTACTTC
TRBV29-1	TRBJ1-2	-	few	CSAPNQANYGYTF	TGCAGCGCTCCTAATCAAGCTAACTATGGCTACACCTTC
TRBV11-2	TRBJ2-2	-	-	CASSLGRPLSGSTGELFF	TGTGCCAGCAGCTTAGGGCGGCCTCTGTCGGGATCCACCGGGGAGCTGTTTTTT
TRBV6-5	TRBJ2-1	TRBD1	-	CASSRGQGYYNEQFF	TGTGCCAGCAGTCGCGGACAGGGATACTACAATGAGCAGTTCTTC